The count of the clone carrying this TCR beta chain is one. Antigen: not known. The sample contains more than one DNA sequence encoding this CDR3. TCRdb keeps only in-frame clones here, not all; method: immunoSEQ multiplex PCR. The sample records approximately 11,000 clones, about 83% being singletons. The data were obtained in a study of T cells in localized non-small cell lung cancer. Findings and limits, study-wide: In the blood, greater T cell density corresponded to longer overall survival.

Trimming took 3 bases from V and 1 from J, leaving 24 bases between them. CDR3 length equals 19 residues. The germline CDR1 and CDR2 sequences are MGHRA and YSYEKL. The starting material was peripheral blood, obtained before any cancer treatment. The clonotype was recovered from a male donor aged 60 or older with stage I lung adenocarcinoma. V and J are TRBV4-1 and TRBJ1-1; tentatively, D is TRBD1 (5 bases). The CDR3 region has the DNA TGCGCCAGCAGCCATTCCCGGGACCGGAGCGTTTCAGAGAACACTGAAGCTTTCTTT. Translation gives CASSHSRDRSVSENTEAFF.